The clone carrying this TCR beta chain was observed a few times. Its antigen is undetermined. This sample is drawn from a study of T cell repertoires in cytomegalovirus infection. Study as a whole: A matching HLA type, together with CMV infection, was signaled by public TCR beta signatures.

The CDR3 contains 13 residues. V lost 2 bases to trimming and J lost 9 bases; unmatched junction nucleotides: 6. CDR1 is SGHDN, CDR2 FVKESK, per germline. The study, taken as a whole, reports: Clonotypes of TCR beta that were HLA-C-restricted and CMV-specific dominated the ex vivo response.

TCRdb itself ran the reads through MiXCR, one entry per CDR3 protein. Of fewer than 900,000 distinct CDR3 sequences listed, 25% to 30% are singletons. This receptor was identified in a human donor in good health (CMV status not recorded). Some clones in this sample may be carry-over from other donors' samples. V gene TRBV14 combines with J gene TRBJ2-5; 7 nucleotides align to TRBD1. The sequences come from cultured CD8+ T cells from PBMCs, collected from culture after CMV antigen stimulation. CDR3 sequence: CASSQRRGGPQYF. The CDR3 DNA follows: TGTGCCAGCAGCCAAAGAAGAGGGGGCCCCCAGTACTTC.